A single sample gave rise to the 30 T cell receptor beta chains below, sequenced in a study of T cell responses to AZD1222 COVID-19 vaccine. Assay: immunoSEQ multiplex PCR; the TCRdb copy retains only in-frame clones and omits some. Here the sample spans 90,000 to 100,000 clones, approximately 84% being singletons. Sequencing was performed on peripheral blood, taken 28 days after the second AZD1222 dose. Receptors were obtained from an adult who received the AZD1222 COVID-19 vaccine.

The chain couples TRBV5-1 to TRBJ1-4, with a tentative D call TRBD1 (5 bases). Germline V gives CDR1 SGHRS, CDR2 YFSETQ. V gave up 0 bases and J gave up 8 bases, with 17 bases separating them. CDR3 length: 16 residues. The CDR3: CASSLDGRGEVEKLFF. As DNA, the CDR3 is TGCGCCAGCAGCTTGGACGGTCGGGGGGAAGTCGAAAAACTGTTTTTT.

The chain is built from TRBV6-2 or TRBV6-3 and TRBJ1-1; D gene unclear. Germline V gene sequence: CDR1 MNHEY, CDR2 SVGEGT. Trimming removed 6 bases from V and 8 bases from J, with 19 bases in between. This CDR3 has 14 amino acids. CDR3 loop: CASSRAGASPEAFF. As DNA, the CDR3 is TGTGCCAGCAGCCGTGCGGGCGCGTCACCAGAAGCTTTCTTT.

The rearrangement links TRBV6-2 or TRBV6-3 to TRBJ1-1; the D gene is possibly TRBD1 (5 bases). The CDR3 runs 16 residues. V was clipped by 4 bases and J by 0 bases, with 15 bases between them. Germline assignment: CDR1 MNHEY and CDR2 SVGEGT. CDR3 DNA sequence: TGTGCCAGCAGTTGGGGGGGTAAGGCGTTGAACACTGAAGCTTTCTTT. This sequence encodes CASSWGGKALNTEAFF.

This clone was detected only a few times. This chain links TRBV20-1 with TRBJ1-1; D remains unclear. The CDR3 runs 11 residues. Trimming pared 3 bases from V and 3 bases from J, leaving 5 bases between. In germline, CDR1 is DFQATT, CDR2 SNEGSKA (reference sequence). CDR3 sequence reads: CSASGYTEAFF. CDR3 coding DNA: TGCAGTGCTAGCGGTTACACTGAAGCTTTCTTT.

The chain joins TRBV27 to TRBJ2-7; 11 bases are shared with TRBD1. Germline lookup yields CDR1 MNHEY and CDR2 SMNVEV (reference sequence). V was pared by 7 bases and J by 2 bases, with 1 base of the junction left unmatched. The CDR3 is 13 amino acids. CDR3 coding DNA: TGTGCCAGCAAGGGACAGGGGGCCTACGAGCAGTACTTC. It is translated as CASKGQGAYEQYF.

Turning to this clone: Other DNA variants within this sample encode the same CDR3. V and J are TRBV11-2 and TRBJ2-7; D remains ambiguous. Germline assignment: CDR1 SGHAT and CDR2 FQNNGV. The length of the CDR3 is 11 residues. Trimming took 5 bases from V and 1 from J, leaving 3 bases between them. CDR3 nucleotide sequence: TGTGCCAGCAGCCAATCCTACGAGCAGTACTTC. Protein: CASSQSYEQYF.

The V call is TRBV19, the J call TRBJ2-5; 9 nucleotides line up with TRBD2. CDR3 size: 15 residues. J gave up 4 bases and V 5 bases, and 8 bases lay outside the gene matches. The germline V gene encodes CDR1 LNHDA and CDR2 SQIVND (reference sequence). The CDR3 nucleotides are TGTGCCAGTAGTCGCGGACTAGCGCTCCCAGAGACCCAGTACTTC. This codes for CASSRGLALPETQYF.

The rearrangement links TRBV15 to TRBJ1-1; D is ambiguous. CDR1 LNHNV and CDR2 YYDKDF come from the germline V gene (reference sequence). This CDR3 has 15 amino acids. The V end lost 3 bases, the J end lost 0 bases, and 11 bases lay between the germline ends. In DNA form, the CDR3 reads TGTGCCACCAGCAGTGAGGCTACAGTGAACACTGAAGCTTTCTTT. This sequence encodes CATSSEATVNTEAFF.

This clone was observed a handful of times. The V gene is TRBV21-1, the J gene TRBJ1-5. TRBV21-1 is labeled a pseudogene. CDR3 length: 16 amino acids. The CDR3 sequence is CASSKGGADYNQPQHF. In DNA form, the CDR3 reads TGTGCCAGCAGCAAAGGAGGTGCAGATTACAATCAGCCCCAGCATTTT.

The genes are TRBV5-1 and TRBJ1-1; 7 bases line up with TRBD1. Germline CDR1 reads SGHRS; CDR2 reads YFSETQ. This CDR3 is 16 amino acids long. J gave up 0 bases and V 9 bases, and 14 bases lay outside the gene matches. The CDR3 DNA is TGCGCCACCAGACAGGGACTCGGAAGAATGAACACTGAAGCTTTCTTT. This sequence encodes CATRQGLGRMNTEAFF. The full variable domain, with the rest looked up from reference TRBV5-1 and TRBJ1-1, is KAGVTQTPRYLIKTRGQQVTLSCSPISGHRSVSWYQQTPGQGLQFLFEYFSETQRNKGNFPGRFSGRQFSNSRSEMNVSTLELGDSALYLCATRQGLGRMNTEAFFGQGTRLTVV.

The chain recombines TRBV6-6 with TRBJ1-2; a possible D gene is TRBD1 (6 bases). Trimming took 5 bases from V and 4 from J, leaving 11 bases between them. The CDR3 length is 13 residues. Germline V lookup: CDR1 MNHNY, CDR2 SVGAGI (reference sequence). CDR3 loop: CASSLDRSYGYTF. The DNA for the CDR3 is TGTGCCAGCAGTCTAGACAGGTCCTATGGCTACACCTTC.

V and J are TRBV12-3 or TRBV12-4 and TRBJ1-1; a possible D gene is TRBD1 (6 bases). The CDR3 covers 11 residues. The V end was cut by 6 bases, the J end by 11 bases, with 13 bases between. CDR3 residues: CASRAEGGAFF. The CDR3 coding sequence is TGTGCCAGCAGGGCGGAAGGGGGGGCTTTCTTT.

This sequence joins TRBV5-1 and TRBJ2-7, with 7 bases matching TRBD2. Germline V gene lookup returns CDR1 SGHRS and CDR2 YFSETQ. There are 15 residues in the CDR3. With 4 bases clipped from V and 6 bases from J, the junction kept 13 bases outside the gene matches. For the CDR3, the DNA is TGCGCCAGCAGCCGGGGGGACTCGGGAGCGGGCGAGCAGTACTTC. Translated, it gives CASSRGDSGAGEQYF.

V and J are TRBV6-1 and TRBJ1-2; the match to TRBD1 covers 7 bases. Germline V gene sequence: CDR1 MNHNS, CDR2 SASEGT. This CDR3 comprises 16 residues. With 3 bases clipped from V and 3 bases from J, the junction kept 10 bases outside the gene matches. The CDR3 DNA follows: TGTGCCAGCAGTGACCTCAACAGGGGCTGGGACTATGGCTACACCTTC. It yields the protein CASSDLNRGWDYGYTF.

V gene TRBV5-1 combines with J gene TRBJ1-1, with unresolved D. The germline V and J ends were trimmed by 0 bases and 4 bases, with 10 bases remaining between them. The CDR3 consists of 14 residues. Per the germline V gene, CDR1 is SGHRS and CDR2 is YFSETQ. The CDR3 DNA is TGCGCCAGCAGCTTGGGAGGGTTGGGCACTGAAGCTTTCTTT. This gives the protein CASSLGGLGTEAFF.

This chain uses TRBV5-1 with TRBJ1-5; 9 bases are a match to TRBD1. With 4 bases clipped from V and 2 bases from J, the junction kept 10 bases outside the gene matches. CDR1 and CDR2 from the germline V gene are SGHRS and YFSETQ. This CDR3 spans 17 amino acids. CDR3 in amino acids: CASSRDRVGDGNQPQHF. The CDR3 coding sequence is TGCGCCAGCAGCCGGGACAGGGTGGGGGACGGCAATCAGCCCCAGCATTTT.

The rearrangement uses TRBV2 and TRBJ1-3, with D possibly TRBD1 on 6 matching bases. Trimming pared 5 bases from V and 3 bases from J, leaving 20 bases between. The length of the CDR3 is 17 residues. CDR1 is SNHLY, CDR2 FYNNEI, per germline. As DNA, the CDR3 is TGTGCCAGCAGTAAGATCTCCGGCAGGGGAAGTGGAAACACCATATATTTT. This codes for CASSKISGRGSGNTIYF.

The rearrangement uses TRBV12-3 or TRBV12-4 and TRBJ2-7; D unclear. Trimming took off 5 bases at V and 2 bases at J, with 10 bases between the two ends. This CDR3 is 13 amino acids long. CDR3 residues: CASSLLGAYEQYF. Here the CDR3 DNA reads TGTGCCAGCAGTCTTTTAGGCGCCTACGAGCAGTACTTC.

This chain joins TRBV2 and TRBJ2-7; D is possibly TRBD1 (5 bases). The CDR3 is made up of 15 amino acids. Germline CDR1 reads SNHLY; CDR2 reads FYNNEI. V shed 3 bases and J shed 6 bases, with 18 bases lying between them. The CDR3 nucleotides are TGTGCCAGCAGTGACAGGGCGGATCGTTTGGGCGAGCAGTACTTC. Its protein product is CASSDRADRLGEQYF.

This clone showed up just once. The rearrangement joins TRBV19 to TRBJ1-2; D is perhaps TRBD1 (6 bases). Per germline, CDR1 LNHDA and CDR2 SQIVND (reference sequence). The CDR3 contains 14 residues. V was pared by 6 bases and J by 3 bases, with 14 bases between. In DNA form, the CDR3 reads TGTGCCAGTAGCCGCGGGGGGGCTTACTATGGCTACACCTTC. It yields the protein CASSRGGAYYGYTF.

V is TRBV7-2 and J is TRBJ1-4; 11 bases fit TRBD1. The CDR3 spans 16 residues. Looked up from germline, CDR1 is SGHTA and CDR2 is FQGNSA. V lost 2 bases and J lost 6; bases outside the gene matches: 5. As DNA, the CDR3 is TGTGCCAGCAGCTTAACGGACAGGGGGCTTTATGAAAAACTGTTTTTT. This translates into CASSLTDRGLYEKLFF.

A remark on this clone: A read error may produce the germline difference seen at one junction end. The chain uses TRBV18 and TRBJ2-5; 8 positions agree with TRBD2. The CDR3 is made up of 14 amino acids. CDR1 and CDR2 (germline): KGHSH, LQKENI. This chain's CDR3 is CASSTPGLEGTQYF. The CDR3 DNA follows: TGTGCCAGCTCAACACCGGGACTAGAGGGGACCCAGTACTTC. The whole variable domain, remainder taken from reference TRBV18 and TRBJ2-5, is NAGVMQNPRHLVRRRGQEARLRCSPMKGHSHVYWYRQLPEEGLKFMVYLQKENIIDESGMPKERFSAEFPKEGPSILRIQQVVRGDSAAYFCASSTPGLEGTQYFGPGTRLLVL.

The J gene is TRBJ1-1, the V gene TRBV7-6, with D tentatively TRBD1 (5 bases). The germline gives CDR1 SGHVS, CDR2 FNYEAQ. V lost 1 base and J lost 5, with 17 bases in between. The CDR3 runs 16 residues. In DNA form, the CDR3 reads TGTGCCAGCAGCTTAGGACTCCCCCGGGGCGTTACTGAAGCTTTCTTT. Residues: CASSLGLPRGVTEAFF.

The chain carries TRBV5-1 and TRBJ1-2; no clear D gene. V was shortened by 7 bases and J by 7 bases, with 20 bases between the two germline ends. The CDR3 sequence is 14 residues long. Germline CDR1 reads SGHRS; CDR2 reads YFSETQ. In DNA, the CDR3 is TGCGCCAGCTCACTTTCCGGGGAGCGGTTTGGCTACACCTTC. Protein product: CASSLSGERFGYTF.

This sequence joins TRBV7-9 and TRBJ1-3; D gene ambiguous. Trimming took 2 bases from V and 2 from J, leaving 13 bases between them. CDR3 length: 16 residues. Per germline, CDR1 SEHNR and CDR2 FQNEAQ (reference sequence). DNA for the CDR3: TGTGCCAGCAGCTTAAATAGTGGGCCCCCTGGAAACACCATATATTTT. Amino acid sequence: CASSLNSGPPGNTIYF.

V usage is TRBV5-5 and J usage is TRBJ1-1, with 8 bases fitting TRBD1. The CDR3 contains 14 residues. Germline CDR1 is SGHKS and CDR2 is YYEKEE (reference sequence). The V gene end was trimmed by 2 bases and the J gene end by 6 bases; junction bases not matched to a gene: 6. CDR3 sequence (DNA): TGTGCCAGCAGCTTCGGACAGGGATTCTCTGAAGCTTTCTTT. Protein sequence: CASSFGQGFSEAFF.

The CDR3 nucleotides are TGTGCCAGCAGTTTAGGTTGGTCCCAGCATTTT. This codes for CASSLGWSQHF. The chain is built from TRBV12-3 or TRBV12-4 and TRBJ1-5; D uncertain. V was pared by 1 base and J by 11 bases, with 6 bases between. The CDR3 runs 11 residues.

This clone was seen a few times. The CDR3 region is CASSFRTGGQAFF. The DNA for the CDR3 is TGTGCCAGCAGCTTCCGGACAGGGGGTCAAGCTTTCTTT. The rearrangement links TRBV9 to TRBJ1-1, with TRBD1 matching over 10 bases. CDR3 length: 13 amino acids. Trimming removed 4 bases from V and 9 bases from J; junction bases left unmatched: 6. Per germline, CDR1 SGDLS and CDR2 YYNGEE.

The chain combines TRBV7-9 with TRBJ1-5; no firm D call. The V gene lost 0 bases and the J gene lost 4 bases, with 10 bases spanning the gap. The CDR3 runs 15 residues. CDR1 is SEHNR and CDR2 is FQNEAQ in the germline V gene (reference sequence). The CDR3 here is CASSLAGTPNQPQHF. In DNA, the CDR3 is TGTGCCAGCAGCTTAGCGGGTACTCCGAATCAGCCCCAGCATTTT. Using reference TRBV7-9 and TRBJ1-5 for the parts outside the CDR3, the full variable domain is DTGVSQNPRHKITKRGQNVTFRCDPISEHNRLYWYRQTLGQGPEFLTYFQNEAQLEKSRLLSDRFSAERPKGSFSTLEIQRTEQGDSAMYLCASSLAGTPNQPQHFGDGTRLSIL.

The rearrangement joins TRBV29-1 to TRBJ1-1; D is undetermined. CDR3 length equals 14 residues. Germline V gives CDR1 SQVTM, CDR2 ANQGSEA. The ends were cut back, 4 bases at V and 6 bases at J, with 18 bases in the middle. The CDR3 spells CSVVKKTEHPEAFF. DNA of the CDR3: TGCAGCGTTGTAAAAAAGACGGAACACCCTGAAGCTTTCTTT.